This TCR beta chain was profiled in a study of blood T cell repertoires in COVID-19 (dated by TCRdb to the early 2020s). General notes on the study: Samples from collaborators originated in the United States, Italy and Spain and spanned both the acute and convalescent phases of COVID-19. The material from the prospective study consisted of cDNA or gDNA derived from T cells, B-cell-depleted T cells, or PBMCs. Subjects who had been exposed to COVID-19, were actively infected with it, or had recovered from it provided the deeply sampled blood TCRbeta repertoires that made up the dataset. The repertoires were made available in a free public database intended to serve as a resource for research on the immune response to SARS-CoV-2. The samples were drawn from the first 160 participants of the ongoing ImmuneRACE study and from some 1,300 subjects provided by 6 global collaborators. A de-identified subject ID, COVID-19 status, age in years and sex were almost always included in the sample metadata. Where HLA class I and class II types were available, the types were taken from metadata supplied by the sample provider, not from assay-based typing. What the authors observed across the whole study: The amount of clinical and demographic metadata varied by source and participant and was provided uncurated.

Collaborating institutions collected whole blood in K2EDTA tubes following their own protocols. For TCRbeta analysis, collaborators shipped samples in one of three forms: frozen whole blood, isolated PBMCs, or DNA extracted from either of those sample types. About this clone: It lacks a known antigen. No much larger clone is present one base from it, and per-base qualities are unavailable.

TCRbeta CDR3 regions were amplified from genomic DNA by means of the immunoSEQ Assay, a bias-controlled multiplex PCR. The paper's data handling went like this. Within the assay, amplification of reference gene primers was used to estimate how many nucleated cells each sample contained. Sequence reads were collapsed and filtered to measure the absolute abundance of every unique TCRbeta CDR3 rearrangement. For each sample, productive Simpson clonality was calculated by taking the square root of Simpson's diversity index across productive rearrangements. Held by TCRdb, this immuneACCESS table contains in-frame sequences only and omits some clones. Under half of the omission traces to an unresolved V gene where checked; the cause of the rest is unknown. D and trimming come from the DNA, and the V and J calls and clone size come from that table. The sample table holds more than 100,000 clones, of which about 90% were seen once. Of the sample, 0.88% falls within the top ten clones.

The cysteine opens and the phenylalanine closes a CDR3 of 13 amino acids. The kept DNA is CDR3 alone, 39 bases in frame from the first base. Trimming at the junction amounts to 3 bases on V and 6 bases on J, and the germline ends lie 12 bases apart. The germline V gene specifies MDHEN as CDR1 and SYDVKM as CDR2. The TCR was taken from a woman between 45 and 65 years old with active or convalescent COVID-19. This receptor chain uses TRBV28 and TRBJ2-7; a tentative D match to TRBD2 spans 7 bases. The sequenced sample was peripheral blood. The CDR3 region: CASSLAGAGEQYF. DNA sequence: TGTGCCAGCAGTTTGGCGGGGGCAGGCGAGCAGTACTTC.